This T cell receptor beta chain derives from a study of cytomegalovirus exposure and HLA in healthy donors (dated by TCRdb to the late 2010s). Broadly, across the study: According to an earlier analysis of 587 of the donors, 150 million to 200 million T cells yielded 117 million unique TCR beta sequences and more than 250 Gb of sequence data. High-throughput TCR immunosequencing, statistical association of individual TCRs with disease status, and machine learning were combined to predict cytomegalovirus infection status. An early release that covered some 630 HLA-typed donors contained around 300 gigabases of sequencing data and tens of millions of unique TCR sequences. Along with the roughly 670-subject first cohort, a separate validation cohort of over 90 different subjects was used. Rather than using new phenotypic data, the later analysis identified candidate immune exposures from TCR beta sequences and from how often those sequences occurred across donors. About five DR-DQ haplotypes were handled as single units for association and clustering, since linkage in the cohort was strong. Donor age, sex, ethnicity and CMV serostatus were collected together with the repertoire data. On average, about 200,000 unique TCR beta nucleotide sequences were sequenced per donor among 398 genotyped donors of the cohort, with roughly a sixth of those sequences being non-productive. Every repertoire in the discovery cohort had been generated on one and the same sequencing platform. HLA typing covered class I and class II loci at four-digit resolution. Among the approximately 400 genotyped donors, approximately 81% belonged to the genetic ancestry cluster associated with self-reported Caucasian donors. In a later analysis, previously published TCR beta repertoires from about 640 donors were re-analyzed and high-resolution HLA genotyping was added so that TCR occurrence patterns could be studied. The study used immunosequencing to profile the T cell repertoires of around 600 subjects and linked those repertoires to cytomegalovirus serostatus. To decide whether each TCR beta V gene segment behaved as functional or pseudogenic, an earlier analysis of 587 of the donors relied on high-throughput TCR beta sequencing. The study was designed to test whether signatures of past pathogen exposure could be identified by cataloging public T cell receptors. Typing coverage varied by locus: roughly 629-640 donors for A, B, C, DRB1 and DQB1; roughly 510 for DQA1; nearly 610 for DPA1; 450 to 480 for DPB1. A later genetic analysis took genome-wide SNP genotypes for about three fifths of the roughly 670 donors and used that subset as a discovery cohort. Results the study describes overall, beyond this receptor: The earlier analysis of about 600 of the donors excluded some 16 rarely observed V segments, including chromosome 9 orphons, because counts were too low. When HLA alleles, especially DR and DQ, strongly co-occurred, attributing TCR associations to individual alleles was difficult. The sequencing pipeline was judged likely to have produced a cluster of highly shared sequence variants as a technical artifact. In the study, approximately 150 TCR beta chains were listed as associated with cytomegalovirus. In a later genetic analysis, a missense DCLRE1C variant was associated with V-gene and J-gene trimming of TCR beta chains, and the association was replicated in an independent cohort. Sequencing depth was assumed to be roughly uniform across donors in the presence/absence analyses, though that assumption may not hold. A few of the identified cytomegalovirus-associated TCR beta chains were confirmed in vitro to be specific for cytomegalovirus antigens. Correlated functional status among segregating V segments might reflect linkage disequilibrium, but an unknown experimental factor could not be ruled out. In a later genetic analysis, fewer N-insertions in productive TCRs were reported among donors in an Asian-associated ancestry cluster than the approximately 630-donor mean. Most TCR sequences were observed very rarely across donors, whereas some public TCRs were present in many individuals. The only immune exposure information available for the cohort was CMV serostatus. In a later analysis, the rate of TCR association differed among HLA loci, with DRB1 alleles having the most associated TCRs and HLA-C alleles having the fewest. A further reported finding was that TCR beta sequences accurately predicted the HLA-A and HLA-B alleles for most subjects in the first cohort. In both the original and validation cohorts, the classifier was reported to diagnose cytomegalovirus status with high specificity and sensitivity. A later analysis found that HLA-associated TCR beta chains were more clonally expanded and had lower generation probabilities than equally common non-associated chains. Because HLA typing was unavailable for some donors at each locus, only the typed subset was used in association tests. The 87-base-pair reads could not distinguish some IMGT-functional V segments, including TRBV6-2 and TRBV6-3, so those segments were excluded. At a false discovery rate of 0.05, a later analysis linked approximately 18,000 TCR beta sequences to specific HLA alleles. A later analysis found that most CMV-associated TCR beta chains appeared HLA-restricted, with HLA associations seemingly driven largely by CMV exposure. The authors suggested that the approach could potentially be extended to other disease states and immunological phenotypes. In an earlier analysis of some 550 of the donors, most TCR beta V segments were observed in productive rearrangements about 90% or about 30% of the time, broadly matching IMGT annotations. The cohort was sequenced for TCR beta chains only, and without alpha or paired-chain data the features that could be detected were limited. A later analysis reported that several top co-occurrence clusters appeared linked to parvovirus B19, influenza, CMV and Epstein-Barr virus.

The cohort was made up of hundreds of healthy bone marrow donors. At the time of sampling, all cohort members were nominally healthy, though unrecorded immune exposures were likely present. The donor tested CMV seronegative, placing the donor among the roughly 340 seronegative members of the cohort. Each donor provided a peripheral blood sample, and peripheral blood mononuclear cells were used for TCR beta sequencing. Genomic DNA was extracted from the blood cell samples with the Qiagen DNeasy Blood Extraction Kit. Trimming accounts for 4 bases at V and 0 bases at J, while the number of junction bases matched to no gene is 14. From cysteine to phenylalanine, the CDR3 is 18 amino acids long. The retained sequence is limited to the CDR3, 54 bases, with the frame set at the first base. Reading the germline V gene gives CDR1 SQVTM and CDR2 ANQGSEA. On this clone: No cognate antigen has been identified for it. It has no much larger one-base neighbor in the sample; base qualities were not kept.

Libraries were prepared through the immunoSEQ multiplex PCR assay. For the multiplex PCR, a mixture combining 60 forward primers for TCR Vbeta segments and 13 reverse primers for TCR Jbeta segments was used. The CDR3 region of rearranged TCR beta genes was amplified from genomic DNA with a multiplex PCR assay. The Illumina HiSeq System was used to sequence the amplified TCR beta libraries as 87-base-pair reads. The authors' analysis ran thus. In a later analysis, some 80 million unique TCR beta chains were counted across the roughly 670 repertoires, and some 10 million of these chains were shared by at least two donors. Raw reads were error-corrected and collapsed into unique sequences with a nearest-neighbor algorithm that merged closely related sequences to remove PCR and sequencing errors. Alignment of CDR3 sequences to IMGT reference sequences was used to assign V, D and J gene segments. For a sequence to be retained, a match of at least six nucleotides to both a V gene segment and a J gene segment was required. A rearrangement was called productive if the CDR3 had no stop codons and remained in frame with V and J, and every other rearrangement was called non-productive. CDR3 was defined by IMGT convention, running from the second conserved V-encoded cysteine to the conserved J-encoded phenylalanine. The earlier analysis of about 590 of the donors excluded sequences that lacked an unambiguous match to a single V gene segment. In an earlier analysis of 587 of the donors, V segments were called functional above 56.7% productive rearrangements and were called segregating when the between-donor standard deviation exceeded 5%. To diagnose cytomegalovirus status from the catalog of TCR beta chain sequences, a statistical classification framework was built. In a later analysis, V and J genes were assigned by comparing TCR nucleotide sequences against IMGT/GENE-DB human TR gene sequences. A later analysis assigned CDR3 sequences and most-parsimonious VDJ recombination scenarios with the TCRdist pipeline. In a later analysis, every TCR beta chain was defined by the combination of its CDR3 amino acid sequence and its V-gene family, and reads without a unique V-gene family were dropped. A later analysis removed 592 highly shared, low-generation-probability nucleotide sequences to deal with suspected cross-contamination and a sequencing artifact. For each public chain, a later analysis derived a clonal expansion index from normalized ranks of inferred template counts within each repertoire. A later analysis computed generation probabilities with a VDJ recombination model fitted to out-of-frame rearrangements, and checked the results against IGoR. In a later analysis, hypergeometric tests were used to score TCR-TCR, TCR-HLA and TCR-CMV co-occurrence, with a repertoire-size bias correction applied to TCR pairs. To estimate false discovery rates, a later analysis permuted the HLA or CMV assignments 20 times. In a later analysis, co-occurring TCRs were grouped using DBSCAN, and TCRdist sequence similarity was added for clustering within HLA-allele-positive subsets. Repertoires with fewer than 30,000 or more than 120,000 public chains, plus five repertoires with anomalous nucleotide sharing, were excluded from co-occurrence clustering. This is the immuneACCESS table as TCRdb keeps it, with only in-frame sequences that have V and J called. A part of the clones is gone; compared with another copy, unresolved V genes explain less than half, and the rest is unexplained. That table is the source of V, J and clone size, and D and trimming were worked out from the DNA. The sample table shows about 130,000 clones, and about 79% are seen once. Of the sample, more than 1.5% falls within the top ten clones.

Sequenced input: PBMCs. The rearranged chain carries TRBV29-1 and TRBJ2-4, with 8 central nucleotides matching TRBD2. This sequence originates from a man between 18 and 29 years old in good health and CMV-seronegative. CDR3 reads: CSVGGSKGLAGAKNIQYF. The DNA sequence follows: TGCAGCGTTGGTGGCTCCAAGGGGCTAGCGGGAGCCAAAAACATTCAGTACTTC.